This T cell receptor beta chain was identified in a study of vaccination effects on CD4 cells after COVID-19. Study in general: Supplemented with roughly 9 IU/ml IL-2 and 10 ug/ml peptides, a few million PBMC per well were kept in culture. Findings of the study overall: Clones from infection and from vaccination both contracted markedly late after vaccination.

Method: immunoSEQ multiplex PCR; TCRdb's copy keeps in-frame clones and lacks some. The sample has around 49,000 clones, approximately 70% seen once; the top ten hold under 10%. Per the germline V gene, CDR1 is SEHNR and CDR2 is FQNEAQ (reference sequence). This CDR3 has 14 amino acids. V was pared by 5 bases and J by 4 bases, with 6 bases of the junction left unmatched. It was after nine to eleven days of culture that CD4+ T cells were isolated. As their vaccination, participants received two doses of either BNT162b2 or mRNA-1273. Having tested negative for nucleocapsid antibodies, the vaccine recipients showed no prior SARS-CoV-2 infection. Cultures received IL-2 medium that replaced half the medium on days 3 and 7. This clone has more than one count but fewer than ten. The antigen remains undetermined.

The specimen comprised CD4+ T cells from PBMCs cultured without peptide, sampled after COVID-19 vaccination. The V gene is TRBV7-9, the J gene TRBJ2-7, with 9 bases fitting TRBD2. The sequence was collected from a human donor who received a COVID-19 vaccine. CDR3 in DNA: TGTGCCAGCAGCAAGGGACTAGCCGAGTACGAGCAGTACTTC. Translating it yields CASSKGLAEYEQYF.